Included here is one TCR beta chain sequence, with context. The data derive from a study of blood T cell repertoires in COVID-19. The CDR3 is made up of 11 amino acids. V shed 3 bases and J shed 7 bases, with 10 bases lying between them. The germline V gene encodes CDR1 DFQATT and CDR2 SNEGSKA (reference sequence). As processed by the authors: Reference gene primer amplification in the assay estimated nucleated cell counts. The method was immunoSEQ multiplex PCR; TCRdb's version includes in-frame clones alone and lacks a portion of them. V and J calls and clone size are as listed in that table; D and trimming were resolved from the DNA. Altogether roughly 120,000 clones are present, about 85% being singletons, with the ten largest covering 1.5% to 2%.

The TCR was taken from an older man with acute or convalescent COVID-19. The rearrangement joins TRBV20-1 to TRBJ2-7, with D maybe TRBD1 (5 bases). Sequencing input: peripheral blood. In nucleotides, the CDR3 is TGCAGTGCTAGTGGGGCCCTAGAGCAGTACTTC. It translates to CSASGALEQYF.